A selection of T cell receptor beta chains follows, all from one sample in a study of blood T cell repertoires in COVID-19. The protocol was immunoSEQ multiplex PCR, while the TCRdb copy is restricted to in-frame clones and leaves out a portion. The table includes 150,000 to 200,000 clones, 88% detected once. Sequences were obtained from peripheral blood. Every receptor here comes from a man aged 35 to 55 with active or convalescent COVID-19. Both conserved end residues are part of each CDR3. The D gene is left open where the match is weak. Size tells how often a clone was seen (once, few, many) or the class of an expanded clone, and some rows leave it out.

length,V,J,D,size,DNA,CDR3
17,TRBV7-2,TRBJ2-7,TRBD2,-,TGTGCCAGCAGCTTAGTCTCGTCAGCGGGAGGAAGGCACGAGCAGTACTTC,CASSLVSSAGGRHEQYF
15,TRBV15,TRBJ1-2,TRBD1,-,TGTGCCACCAGCAGGATGGGACAGGGGAACTATGGCTACACCTTC,CATSRMGQGNYGYTF
13,TRBV7-2,TRBJ1-1,TRBD1,-,TGTGCCACCCGACAGGGGGGGTACACTGAAGCTTTCTTT,CATRQGGYTEAFF
18,TRBV9,TRBJ2-2,TRBD2,few,TGTGCCAGCAGCGTTTCTAGCGGGGGGGCAACGAACACCGGGGAGCTGTTTTTT,CASSVSSGGATNTGELFF
12,TRBV10-1,TRBJ1-1,-,-,TGCGCCAGCAGAAACAGGGTTTCTGAAGCTTTCTTT,CASRNRVSEAFF
16,TRBV7-9,TRBJ1-3,-,-,TGTGCCAGCGGAAGCCTCGGCGGAGACTCTGGAAACACCATATATTTT,CASGSLGGDSGNTIYF
17,TRBV21-1,TRBJ1-1,-,-,TGTGCCAGCAGCAAAGTAAAGGGGGTTGTGGAGGACACTGAAGCTTTCTTT,CASSKVKGVVEDTEAFF
18,TRBV7-9,TRBJ2-2,TRBD1,-,TGTGCCAGCAGCTTAACATTGCCGGGACAGGGGAAGACCGGGGAGCTGTTTTTT,CASSLTLPGQGKTGELFF
16,TRBV14,TRBJ1-2,-,-,TGTGCCAGCAGCCAAGTAGGAAGGGGCTATTCCTATGGCTACACCTTC,CASSQVGRGYSYGYTF
16,TRBV6-5,TRBJ2-3,TRBD2,once,TGTGCCAGCAGTTCGGCGAGCGGGGGGCGTGGAGATACGCAGTATTTT,CASSSASGGRGDTQYF
13,TRBV9,TRBJ2-7,TRBD2,-,TGTGCCAGCAGCCCCGGGGGGGGTCTCGAGCAGTACTTC,CASSPGGGLEQYF
18,TRBV5-1,TRBJ2-7,TRBD2,-,TGCGCCAGCAGCTTGGCCCCGTTAGGGCTAGCGGGGTCCTACGAGCAGTACTTC,CASSLAPLGLAGSYEQYF
14,TRBV7-2,TRBJ1-4,TRBD1,once,TGTGCCAGCAGCCCGGGACAGACTAATGAAAAACTGTTTTTT,CASSPGQTNEKLFF
15,TRBV5-1,TRBJ1-4,TRBD1,-,TGCGCCAGCAGCTTCGACAGGGTAACTAATGAAAAACTGTTTTTT,CASSFDRVTNEKLFF
16,TRBV10-3,TRBJ2-2,TRBD2,-,TGTGCCATCAGTGAGGCGGGGGGAGCGAACACCGGGGAGCTGTTTTTT,CAISEAGGANTGELFF
15,TRBV6-5,TRBJ2-5,TRBD2,-,TGTGCCAGCAGTTACTCGGGACTAACCCAAGAGACCCAGTACTTC,CASSYSGLTQETQYF